A selection of T cell receptor beta chains follows, all from one sample in a study of blood T cell repertoires in COVID-19. The table came from immunoSEQ multiplex PCR; TCRdb's copy has only in-frame clones and leaves some out. The data contain some 130,000 clones, 70% to 90% of them seen just once; the ten biggest clones take up around 10%. Sequencing was done on a sample of peripheral blood. The receptors were sampled from a man over 45 with acute or convalescent COVID-19. CDR3s include the opening cysteine and the closing phenylalanine or tryptophan.

TRBJ1-2 | TRBV23-1 | CASSQGLRMGGYGYTF
TRBJ1-2 | TRBV15 | CATSRDWTGSSNGYTF
TRBJ1-2 | TRBV10-3 | CAISEWVPGQDQVGYTF
TRBJ2-2 | TRBV4-2 | CASSPLSNTGELFF
TRBJ2-5 | TRBV28 | CASSSVSQETQYF
TRBJ2-1 | TRBV28 | CASRPIDWSYNEQFF
TRBJ2-6 | TRBV5-1 | CASSARGFSSGANVLTF
TRBJ1-2 | TRBV7-9 | CASSFVTGVDGYTF
TRBJ2-2 | TRBV2 | CASSVGTSSYTGELFF
TRBJ1-1 | TRBV4-1 | CASSQAGYGGWGEAFF
TRBJ1-5 | TRBV6-5 | CASSWLPRGNQPQHF
TRBJ2-3 | TRBV5-1 | CASSSRTGGTDTQYF
TRBJ1-4 | TRBV15 | CATSRDTGEKLFF
TRBJ1-2 | TRBV18 | CASSLGQGSNYGYTF
TRBJ2-2 | TRBV2 | CASSVGRGSGELFF
TRBJ1-4 | TRBV3-1/TRBV3-2 | CASSQRSAGTNEKLFF
TRBJ1-1 | TRBV28 | CASRRVAEAFF
TRBJ2-7 | TRBV18 | CASSRKGEAYEQYF
TRBJ1-6 | TRBV11-3 | CASSLNSKNSPLHF
TRBJ1-6 | TRBV19 | CASSAYRGENSPLHF
TRBJ2-2 | TRBV6-5 | CASLSWRTGELFF
TRBJ2-1 | TRBV5-1 | CASSLPGQNNEQFF
TRBJ2-3 | TRBV27 | CASSSQGLHTDTQYF
TRBJ1-2 | TRBV19 | CASSITDIANYGYTF
TRBJ2-1 | TRBV12-3/TRBV12-4 | CASSFRDEQFF
TRBJ1-6 | TRBV2 | CASSAFVNSPLHF
TRBJ1-1 | TRBV28 | CASTGTGPNTEAFF
TRBJ2-7 | TRBV6-5 | CASTTPGQGGEQYF
TRBJ1-2 | TRBV15 | CATSRLTTGTATF
TRBJ1-4 | TRBV3-1/TRBV3-2 | CASSYGQATKLFF
TRBJ1-3 | TRBV27 | CASSLRGSGNTIYF
TRBJ2-3 | TRBV9 | CASRRIAGDTDTQYF
TRBJ1-2 | TRBV9 | CASSVVGTGGLQGYTF
TRBJ1-1 | TRBV27 | CASSSQMNTEAFF
TRBJ1-5 | TRBV7-2 | CASSRTGGAQNQPQHF
TRBJ2-3 | TRBV29-1 | CSGVQGSSDTQYF
TRBJ1-4 | TRBV6-5 | CASGDRGRSEKLFF
TRBJ2-7 | TRBV6-1 | CASSERIGTDSYEQYF
TRBJ2-1 | TRBV2 | CASSVAYEQFF
TRBJ1-3 | TRBV28 | CASRPPGSGNTIYF
TRBJ2-7 | TRBV7-2 | CASSLRASGYYEQYF
TRBJ1-1 | TRBV25-1 | CASSEFPGQGYPCRAFF
TRBJ2-1 | TRBV27 | CASSLDGRAGEQFF
TRBJ2-5 | TRBV7-3 | CASSLTGRREETQYF
TRBJ1-2 | TRBV4-2 | CASSQDQGVSVIYGYTF
TRBJ1-2 | TRBV7-9 | CASSADRNYGYTF
TRBJ2-5 | TRBV5-1 | CASSLLAARETQYF
TRBJ1-1 | TRBV19 | CASRVDTEAFF
TRBJ1-4 | TRBV28 | CASSLGGAGGKLFF
TRBJ1-1 | TRBV19 | CASSIDWRANTEAFF
TRBJ2-3 | TRBV2 | CASSESGQHTDTQYF
TRBJ1-1 | TRBV11-2 | CASSFSASNTEAFF
TRBJ1-3 | TRBV9 | CASTGGASNTIYF
TRBJ2-3 | TRBV20-1 | CSASRSTQYF
TRBJ2-5 | TRBV19 | CASSFARQETQYF
TRBJ1-5 | TRBV2 | CASSSRGQGQPQHF
TRBJ1-1 | TRBV4-1 | CASSQGISMNTEAFF
TRBJ1-3 | TRBV19 | CASSIFARTGNTIYF
TRBJ2-2 | TRBV3-1/TRBV3-2 | CASSSLGGELFF
TRBJ2-1 | TRBV6-4 | CASSDSAGGPGEQFF